Listed here are 3 T cell receptor beta chains from one sample, sequenced in a study of blood T cell repertoires in COVID-19. Sequencing used immunoSEQ multiplex PCR; TCRdb keeps in-frame clones, though not all of them. The sample includes approximately 300,000 clones, approximately 85% seen only once; the top ten take around 1.5%. Sequencing was performed on peripheral blood. The receptors here all came from a woman aged 45-59 years with acute or convalescent COVID-19.

On this clone: At the DNA level, this CDR3 is encoded by other sequences in the same sample as well. This sequence joins TRBV5-1 and TRBJ2-7; 7 positions match TRBD1. The V gene's germline CDR1 is SGHRS and CDR2 YFSETQ. The CDR3 loop spans 14 amino acids. V was pared by 0 bases and J by 3 bases, with 3 bases of the junction left unmatched. CDR3 in amino acids: CASSLGQGYYEQYF. As DNA, the CDR3 is TGCGCCAGCAGCTTGGGACAGGGCTACTACGAGCAGTACTTC. Full variable domain (remainder filled in from reference TRBV5-1 and TRBJ2-7): KAGVTQTPRYLIKTRGQQVTLSCSPISGHRSVSWYQQTPGQGLQFLFEYFSETQRNKGNFPGRFSGRQFSNSRSEMNVSTLELGDSALYLCASSLGQGYYEQYFGPGTRLTVT.

The V gene is TRBV3-1 (or the pseudogene TRBV3-2), the J gene TRBJ2-2; unclear D gene. Germline V gene sequence: CDR1 LGHDT, CDR2 YNNKEL (reference sequence). The CDR3 totals 16 residues. V lost 0 bases and J lost 0, with 8 bases in between. The CDR3 region has the DNA TGTGCCAGCAGCCAAGACCGTCCAGCGAACACCGGGGAGCTGTTTTTT. This sequence encodes CASSQDRPANTGELFF.

The chain has TRBV3-1 (or the pseudogene TRBV3-2) and TRBJ2-5; D is undetermined. V lost 5 bases and J lost 5, with 9 bases in between. The length of the CDR3 is 12 residues. Germline CDR1 LGHDT, CDR2 YNNKEL (reference sequence). The CDR3 DNA is TGTGCCAGCAGCACAGCAATGGAGACCCAGTACTTC. Translation: CASSTAMETQYF.